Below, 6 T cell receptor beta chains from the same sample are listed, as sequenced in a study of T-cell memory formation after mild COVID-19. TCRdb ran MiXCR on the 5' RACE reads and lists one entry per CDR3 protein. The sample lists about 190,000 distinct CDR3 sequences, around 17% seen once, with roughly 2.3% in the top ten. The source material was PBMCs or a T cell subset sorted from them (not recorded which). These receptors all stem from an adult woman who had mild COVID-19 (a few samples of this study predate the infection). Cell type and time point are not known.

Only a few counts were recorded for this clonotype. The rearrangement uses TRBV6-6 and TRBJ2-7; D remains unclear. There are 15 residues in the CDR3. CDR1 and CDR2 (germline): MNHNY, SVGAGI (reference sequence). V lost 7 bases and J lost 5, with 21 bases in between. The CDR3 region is CASNLNFPERHEQYF. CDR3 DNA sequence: TGTGCCAGCAACCTTAATTTCCCCGAAAGACACGAGCAGTACTTC.

The CDR3 reads CASSQVSVQYF. The DNA for the CDR3 is TGTGCCAGCAGCCAAGTTTCAGTCCAGTACTTC. This chain links TRBV14 with TRBJ2-7; D is unresolved. The V gene lost 1 base and the J gene lost 10 bases, with 8 bases spanning the gap. Germline CDR1 reads SGHDN; CDR2 reads FVKESK. The length of the CDR3 is 11 residues.

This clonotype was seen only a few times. CDR3: CAISPSGGSFYEQFF. The CDR3 DNA is TGTGCCATCAGCCCCTCTGGCGGGAGCTTTTATGAGCAGTTCTTC. V usage is TRBV10-3 and J usage is TRBJ2-1; 7 nucleotides agree with TRBD2. With 6 bases clipped from V and 8 bases from J, the junction kept 13 bases outside the gene matches. CDR3 length: 15 residues. Germline V gene lookup returns CDR1 ENHRY and CDR2 SYGVKD.

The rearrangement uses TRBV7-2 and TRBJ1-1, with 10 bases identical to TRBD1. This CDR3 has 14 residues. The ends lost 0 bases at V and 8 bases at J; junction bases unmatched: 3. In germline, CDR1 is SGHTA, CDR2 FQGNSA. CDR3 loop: CASSLARQGAEAFF. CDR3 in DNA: TGTGCCAGCAGCTTAGCGCGACAGGGGGCAGAAGCTTTCTTT. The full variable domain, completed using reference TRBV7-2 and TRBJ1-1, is GAGVSQSPSNKVTEKGKDVELRCDPISGHTALYWYRQSLGQGLEFLIYFQGNSAPDKSGLPSDRFSAERTGGSVSTLTIQRTQQEDSAVYLCASSLARQGAEAFFGQGTRLTVV.

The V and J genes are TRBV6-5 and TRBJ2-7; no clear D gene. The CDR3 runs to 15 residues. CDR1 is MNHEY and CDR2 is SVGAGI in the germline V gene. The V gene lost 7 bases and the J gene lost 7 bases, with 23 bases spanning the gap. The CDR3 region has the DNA TGTGCCAGCAACTACAACATGGGCCCCTTGGGGGAGCAGTACTTC. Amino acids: CASNYNMGPLGEQYF.

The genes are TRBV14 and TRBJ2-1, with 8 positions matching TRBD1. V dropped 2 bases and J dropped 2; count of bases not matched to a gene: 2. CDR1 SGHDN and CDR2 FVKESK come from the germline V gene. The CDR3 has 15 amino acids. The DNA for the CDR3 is TGTGCCAGCAGCCAACGGACAGGGCCCTACAATGAGCAGTTCTTC. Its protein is CASSQRTGPYNEQFF.